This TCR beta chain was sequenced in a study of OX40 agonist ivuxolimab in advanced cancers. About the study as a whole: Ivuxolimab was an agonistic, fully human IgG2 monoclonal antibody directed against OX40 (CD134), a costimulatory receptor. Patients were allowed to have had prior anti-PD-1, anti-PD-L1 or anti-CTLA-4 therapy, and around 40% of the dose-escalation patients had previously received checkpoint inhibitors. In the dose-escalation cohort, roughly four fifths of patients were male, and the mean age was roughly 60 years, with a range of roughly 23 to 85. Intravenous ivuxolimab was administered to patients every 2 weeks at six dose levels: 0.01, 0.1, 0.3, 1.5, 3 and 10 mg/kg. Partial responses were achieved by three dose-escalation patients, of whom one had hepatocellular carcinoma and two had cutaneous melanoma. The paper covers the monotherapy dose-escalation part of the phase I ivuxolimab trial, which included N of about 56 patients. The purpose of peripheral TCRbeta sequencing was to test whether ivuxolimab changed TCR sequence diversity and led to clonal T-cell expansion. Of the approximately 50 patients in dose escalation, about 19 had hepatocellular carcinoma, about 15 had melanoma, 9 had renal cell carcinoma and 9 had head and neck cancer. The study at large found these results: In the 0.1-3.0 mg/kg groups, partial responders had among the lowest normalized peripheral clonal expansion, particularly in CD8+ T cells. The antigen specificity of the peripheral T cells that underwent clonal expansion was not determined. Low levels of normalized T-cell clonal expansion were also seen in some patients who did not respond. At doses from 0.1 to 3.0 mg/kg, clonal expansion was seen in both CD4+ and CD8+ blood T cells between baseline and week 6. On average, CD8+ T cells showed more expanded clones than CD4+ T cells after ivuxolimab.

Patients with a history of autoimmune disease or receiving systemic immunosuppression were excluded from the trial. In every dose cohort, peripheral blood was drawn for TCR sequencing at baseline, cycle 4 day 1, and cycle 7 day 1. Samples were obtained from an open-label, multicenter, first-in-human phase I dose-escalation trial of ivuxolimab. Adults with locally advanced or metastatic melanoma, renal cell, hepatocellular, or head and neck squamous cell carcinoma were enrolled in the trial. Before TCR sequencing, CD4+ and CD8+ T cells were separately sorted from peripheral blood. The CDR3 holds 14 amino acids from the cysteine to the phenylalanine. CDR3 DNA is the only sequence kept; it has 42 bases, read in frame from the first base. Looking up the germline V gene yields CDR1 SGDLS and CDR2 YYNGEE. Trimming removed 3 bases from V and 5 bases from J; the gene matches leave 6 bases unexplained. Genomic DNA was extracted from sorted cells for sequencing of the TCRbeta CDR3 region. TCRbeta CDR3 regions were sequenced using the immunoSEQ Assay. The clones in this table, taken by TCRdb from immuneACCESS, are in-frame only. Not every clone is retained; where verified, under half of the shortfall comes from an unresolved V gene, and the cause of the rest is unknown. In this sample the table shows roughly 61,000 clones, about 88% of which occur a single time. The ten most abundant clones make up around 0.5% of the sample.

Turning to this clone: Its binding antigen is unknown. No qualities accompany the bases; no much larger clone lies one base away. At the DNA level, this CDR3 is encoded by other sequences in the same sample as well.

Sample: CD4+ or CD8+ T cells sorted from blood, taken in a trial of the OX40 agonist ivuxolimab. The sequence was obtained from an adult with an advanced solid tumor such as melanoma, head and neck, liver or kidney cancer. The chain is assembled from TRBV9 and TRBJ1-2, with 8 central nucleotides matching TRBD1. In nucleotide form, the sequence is TGTGCCAGCAGCGCAGGGACAGGTTATTATGGCTACACCTTC. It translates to CASSAGTGYYGYTF.